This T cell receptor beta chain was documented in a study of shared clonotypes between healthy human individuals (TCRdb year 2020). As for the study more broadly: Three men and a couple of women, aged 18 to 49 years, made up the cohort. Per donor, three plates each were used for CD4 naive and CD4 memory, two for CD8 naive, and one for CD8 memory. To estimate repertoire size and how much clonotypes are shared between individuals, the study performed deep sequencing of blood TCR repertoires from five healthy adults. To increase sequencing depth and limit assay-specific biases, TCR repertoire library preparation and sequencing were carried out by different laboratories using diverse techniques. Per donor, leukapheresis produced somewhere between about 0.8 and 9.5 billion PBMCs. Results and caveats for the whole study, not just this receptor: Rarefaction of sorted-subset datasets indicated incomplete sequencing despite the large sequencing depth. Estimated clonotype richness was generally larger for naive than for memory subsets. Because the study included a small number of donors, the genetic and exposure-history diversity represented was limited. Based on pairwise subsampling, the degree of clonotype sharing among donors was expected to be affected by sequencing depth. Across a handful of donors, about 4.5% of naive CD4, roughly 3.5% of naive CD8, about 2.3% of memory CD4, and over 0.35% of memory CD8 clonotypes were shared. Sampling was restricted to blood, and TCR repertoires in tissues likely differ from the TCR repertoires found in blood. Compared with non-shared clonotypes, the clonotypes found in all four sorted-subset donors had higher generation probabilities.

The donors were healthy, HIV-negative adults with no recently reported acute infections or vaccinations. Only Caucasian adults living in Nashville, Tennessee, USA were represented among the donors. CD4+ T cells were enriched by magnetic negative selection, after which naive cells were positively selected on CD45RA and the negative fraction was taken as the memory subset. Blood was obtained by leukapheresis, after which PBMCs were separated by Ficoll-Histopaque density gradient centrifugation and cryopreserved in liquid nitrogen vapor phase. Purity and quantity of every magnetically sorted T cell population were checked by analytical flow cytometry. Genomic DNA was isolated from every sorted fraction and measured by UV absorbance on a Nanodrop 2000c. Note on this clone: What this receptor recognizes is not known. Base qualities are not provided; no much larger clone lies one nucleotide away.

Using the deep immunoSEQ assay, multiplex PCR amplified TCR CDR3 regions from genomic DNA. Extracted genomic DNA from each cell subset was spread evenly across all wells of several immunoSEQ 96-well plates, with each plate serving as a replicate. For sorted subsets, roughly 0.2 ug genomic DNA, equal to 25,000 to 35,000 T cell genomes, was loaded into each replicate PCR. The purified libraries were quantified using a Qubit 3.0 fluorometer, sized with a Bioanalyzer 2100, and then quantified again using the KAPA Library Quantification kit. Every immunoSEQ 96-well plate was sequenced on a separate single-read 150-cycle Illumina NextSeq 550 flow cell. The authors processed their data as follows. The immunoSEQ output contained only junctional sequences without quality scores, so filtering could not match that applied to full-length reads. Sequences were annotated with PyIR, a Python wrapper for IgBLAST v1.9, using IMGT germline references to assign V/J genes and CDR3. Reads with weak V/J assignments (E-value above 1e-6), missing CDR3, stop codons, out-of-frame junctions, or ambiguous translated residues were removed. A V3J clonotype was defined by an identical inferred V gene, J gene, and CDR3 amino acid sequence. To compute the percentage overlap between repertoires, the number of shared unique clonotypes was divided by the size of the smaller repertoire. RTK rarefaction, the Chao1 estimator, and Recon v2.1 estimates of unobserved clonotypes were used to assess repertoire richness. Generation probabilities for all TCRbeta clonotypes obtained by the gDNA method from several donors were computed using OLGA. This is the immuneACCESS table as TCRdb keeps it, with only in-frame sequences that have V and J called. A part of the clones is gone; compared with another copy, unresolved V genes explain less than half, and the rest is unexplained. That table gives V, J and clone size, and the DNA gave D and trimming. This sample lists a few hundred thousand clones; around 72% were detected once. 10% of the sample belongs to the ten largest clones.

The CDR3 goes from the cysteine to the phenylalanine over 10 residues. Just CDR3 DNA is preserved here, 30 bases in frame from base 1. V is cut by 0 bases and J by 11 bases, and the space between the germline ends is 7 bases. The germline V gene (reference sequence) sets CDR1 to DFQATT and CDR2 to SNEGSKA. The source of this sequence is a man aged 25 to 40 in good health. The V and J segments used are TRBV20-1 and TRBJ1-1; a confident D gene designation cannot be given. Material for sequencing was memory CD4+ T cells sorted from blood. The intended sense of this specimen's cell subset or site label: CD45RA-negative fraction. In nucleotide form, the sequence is TGCAGTGCTAGAGATCTCTCCGCTTTCTTT. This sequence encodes CSARDLSAFF.